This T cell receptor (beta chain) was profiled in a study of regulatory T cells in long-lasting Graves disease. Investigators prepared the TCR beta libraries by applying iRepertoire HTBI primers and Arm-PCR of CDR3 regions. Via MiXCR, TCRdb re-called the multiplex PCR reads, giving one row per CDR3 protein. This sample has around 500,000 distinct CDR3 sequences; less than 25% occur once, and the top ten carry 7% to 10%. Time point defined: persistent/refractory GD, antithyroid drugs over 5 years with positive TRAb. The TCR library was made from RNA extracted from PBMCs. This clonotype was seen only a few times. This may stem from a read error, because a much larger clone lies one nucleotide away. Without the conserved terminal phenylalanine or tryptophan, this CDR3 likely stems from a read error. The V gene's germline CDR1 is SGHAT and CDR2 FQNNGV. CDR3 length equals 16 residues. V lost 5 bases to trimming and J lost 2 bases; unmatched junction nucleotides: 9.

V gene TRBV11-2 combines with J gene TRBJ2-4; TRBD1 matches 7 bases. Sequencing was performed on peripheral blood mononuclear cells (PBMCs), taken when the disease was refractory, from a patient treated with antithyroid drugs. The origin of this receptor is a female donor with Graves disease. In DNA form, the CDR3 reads TGTGCCAGCAGCGGACCGGGACAGTTTTCCAAAAACATTCAGTACCTC. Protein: CASSGPGQFSKNIQYL.